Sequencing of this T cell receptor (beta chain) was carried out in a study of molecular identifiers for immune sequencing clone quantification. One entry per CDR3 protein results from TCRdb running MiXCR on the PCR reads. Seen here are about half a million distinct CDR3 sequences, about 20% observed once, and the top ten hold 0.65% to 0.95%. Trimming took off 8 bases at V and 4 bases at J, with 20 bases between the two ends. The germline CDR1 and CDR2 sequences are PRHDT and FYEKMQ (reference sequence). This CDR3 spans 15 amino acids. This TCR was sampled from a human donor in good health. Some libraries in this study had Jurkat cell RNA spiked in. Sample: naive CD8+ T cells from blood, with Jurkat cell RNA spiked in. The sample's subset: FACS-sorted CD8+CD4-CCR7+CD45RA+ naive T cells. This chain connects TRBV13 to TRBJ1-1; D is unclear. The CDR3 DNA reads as TGTGCCAGCGGAGTAGGGTGGCAGCCGAGCACTGAAGCTTTCTTT. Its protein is CASGVGWQPSTEAFF.